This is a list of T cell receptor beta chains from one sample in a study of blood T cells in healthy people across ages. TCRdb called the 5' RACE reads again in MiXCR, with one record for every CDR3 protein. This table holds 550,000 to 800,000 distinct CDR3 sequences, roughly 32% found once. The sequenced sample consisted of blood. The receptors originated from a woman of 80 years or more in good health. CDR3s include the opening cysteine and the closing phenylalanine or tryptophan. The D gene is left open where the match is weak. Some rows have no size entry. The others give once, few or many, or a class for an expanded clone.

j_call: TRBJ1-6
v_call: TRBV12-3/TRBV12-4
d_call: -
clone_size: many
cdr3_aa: CASSLQGIRNSPLHF
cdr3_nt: TGTGCCAGCAGTTTACAGGGGATACGGAATTCACCCCTCCACTTT

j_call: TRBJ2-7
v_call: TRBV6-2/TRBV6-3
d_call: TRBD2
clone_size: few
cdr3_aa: CASVSRGDFYNEQYF
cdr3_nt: TGTGCCAGCGTTTCTCGGGGGGACTTCTACAATGAGCAGTACTTC

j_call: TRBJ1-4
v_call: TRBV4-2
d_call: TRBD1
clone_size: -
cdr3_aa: CASSQPGTGREKLFF
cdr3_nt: TGTGCCAGCAGCCAACCCGGGACAGGGAGGGAAAAACTGTTTTTT

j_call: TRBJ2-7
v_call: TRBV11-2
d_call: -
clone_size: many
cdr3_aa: CASSLMGAHEQYF
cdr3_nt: TGTGCCAGCAGCTTAATGGGGGCCCACGAGCAGTACTTC

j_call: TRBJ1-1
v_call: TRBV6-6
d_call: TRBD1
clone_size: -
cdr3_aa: CASSYPERQGIIEAFF
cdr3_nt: TGTGCCAGCAGTTACCCCGAAAGACAGGGGATTATTGAAGCTTTCTTT

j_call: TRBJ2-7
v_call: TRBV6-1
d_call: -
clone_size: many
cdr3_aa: CASSPKSYEQYF
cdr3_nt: TGTGCCAGCAGTCCTAAGTCCTACGAGCAGTACTTC

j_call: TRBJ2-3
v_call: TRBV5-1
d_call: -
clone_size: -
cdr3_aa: CASSFGQQTDTQYF
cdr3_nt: TGCGCCAGCAGCTTCGGACAGCAGACAGATACGCAGTATTTT

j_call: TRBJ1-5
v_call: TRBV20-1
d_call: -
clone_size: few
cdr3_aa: CSARSPRRNQPQHF
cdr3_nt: TGCAGTGCTAGGAGTCCTAGACGCAATCAGCCCCAGCATTTT

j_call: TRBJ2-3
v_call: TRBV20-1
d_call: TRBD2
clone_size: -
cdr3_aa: CSARPPLAGGDTQYF
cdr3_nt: TGCAGTGCTAGACCGCCACTAGCGGGGGGGGATACGCAGTATTTT

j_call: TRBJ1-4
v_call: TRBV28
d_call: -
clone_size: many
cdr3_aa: CASSSGQLSREEKLFF
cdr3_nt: TGTGCCAGCAGCTCCGGTCAGTTGAGTCGGGAGGAAAAACTGTTTTTT

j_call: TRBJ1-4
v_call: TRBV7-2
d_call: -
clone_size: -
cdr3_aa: CASSPSVWGGSEKLFF
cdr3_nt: TGTGCCAGCAGCCCAAGCGTATGGGGGGGTAGTGAAAAACTGTTTTTT

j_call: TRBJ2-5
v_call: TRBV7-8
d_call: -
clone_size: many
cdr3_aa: CASSLLFQGQETQYF
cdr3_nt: TGTGCCAGCAGCTTACTTTTTCAGGGACAAGAGACCCAGTACTTC

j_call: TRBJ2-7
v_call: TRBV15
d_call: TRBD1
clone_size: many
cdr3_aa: CATSATGNRLEQYF
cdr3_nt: TGTGCCACCAGCGCGACAGGGAATCGTCTCGAGCAGTACTTC

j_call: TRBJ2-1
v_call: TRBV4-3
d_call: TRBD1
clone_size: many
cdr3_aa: CASSQDLGAGGRSNEQFF
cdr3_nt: TGCGCCAGCAGCCAAGATCTCGGGGCAGGGGGAAGGTCGAATGAGCAGTTCTTC

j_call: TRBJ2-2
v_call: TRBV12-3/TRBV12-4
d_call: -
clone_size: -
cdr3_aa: CASTLTNTGELFF
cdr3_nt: TGTGCCAGCACATTAACGAACACCGGGGAGCTGTTTTTT

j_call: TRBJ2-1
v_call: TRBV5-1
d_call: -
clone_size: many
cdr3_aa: CASSLVPVTNEQFF
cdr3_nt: TGCGCCAGCAGCTTGGTGCCAGTAACGAATGAGCAGTTCTTC

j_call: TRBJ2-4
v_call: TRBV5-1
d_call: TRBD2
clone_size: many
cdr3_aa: CASSLASGRDIQYF
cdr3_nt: TGCGCCAGCAGCTTGGCCTCGGGGAGGGACATTCAGTACTTC

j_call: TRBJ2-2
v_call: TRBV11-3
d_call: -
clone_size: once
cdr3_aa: CASSPARGDTGELFF
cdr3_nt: TGTGCCAGCAGCCCCGCCAGAGGGGACACCGGGGAGCTGTTTTTT

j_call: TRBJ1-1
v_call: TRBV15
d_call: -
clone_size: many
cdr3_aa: CATSWMGGYTEAFF
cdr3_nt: TGTGCCACCAGCTGGATGGGAGGGTACACTGAAGCTTTCTTT

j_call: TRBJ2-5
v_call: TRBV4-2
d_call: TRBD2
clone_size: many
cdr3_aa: CASSQAGASGGRYQETQYF
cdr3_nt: TGTGCCAGCAGCCAAGCAGGAGCTAGCGGGGGCCGGTACCAAGAGACCCAGTACTTC

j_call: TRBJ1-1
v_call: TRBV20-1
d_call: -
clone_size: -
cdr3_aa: CSARGGAVSTEAFF
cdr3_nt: TGCAGTGCTAGAGGGGGAGCGGTATCCACTGAAGCTTTCTTT

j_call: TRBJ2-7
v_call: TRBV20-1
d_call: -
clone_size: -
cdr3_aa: CSARGPGLRSYEQYF
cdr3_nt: TGCAGTGCTAGAGGACCGGGACTTAGAAGCTACGAGCAGTACTTC

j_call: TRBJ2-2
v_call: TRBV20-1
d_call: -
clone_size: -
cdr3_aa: CSASFRSGELFF
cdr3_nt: TGCAGTGCTAGTTTCCGTTCCGGGGAGCTGTTTTTT

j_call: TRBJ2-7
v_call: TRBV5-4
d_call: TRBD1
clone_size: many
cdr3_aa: CASSLDRGNEQYF
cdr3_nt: TGTGCCAGCAGCTTGGACAGGGGGAACGAGCAGTACTTC

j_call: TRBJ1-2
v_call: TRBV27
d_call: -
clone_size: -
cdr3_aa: CASSIDRGGYGYTF
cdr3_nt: TGTGCCAGCAGTATCGACCGAGGGGGCTATGGCTACACCTTC

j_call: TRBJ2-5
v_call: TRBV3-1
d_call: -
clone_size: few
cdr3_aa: CASSQGMDSALETQYF
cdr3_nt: TGTGCCAGCAGCCAAGGGATGGACAGCGCGCTGGAGACCCAGTACTTC

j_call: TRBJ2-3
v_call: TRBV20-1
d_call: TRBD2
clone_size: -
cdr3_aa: CSPEAGGPGTDTQYF
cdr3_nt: TGCAGTCCCGAAGCGGGAGGGCCAGGGACAGATACGCAGTATTTT

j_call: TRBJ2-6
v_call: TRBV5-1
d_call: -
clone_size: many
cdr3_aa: CASSLVPAEALGANVLTF
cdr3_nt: TGCGCCAGCAGCTTGGTACCCGCAGAGGCCCTTGGGGCCAACGTCCTGACTTTC

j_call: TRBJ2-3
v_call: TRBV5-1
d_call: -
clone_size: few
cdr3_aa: CAGSPRGPKDTQYF
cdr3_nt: TGCGCCGGCAGCCCCCGGGGTCCCAAAGATACGCAGTATTTT

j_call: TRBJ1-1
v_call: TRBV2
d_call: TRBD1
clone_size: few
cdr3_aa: CASTGQGASEAFF
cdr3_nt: TGTGCCAGCACGGGACAGGGGGCCTCTGAAGCTTTCTTT

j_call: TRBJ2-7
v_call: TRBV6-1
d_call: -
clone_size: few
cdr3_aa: CASRRRMYEQYF
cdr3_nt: TGTGCCAGCCGGCGACGGATGTACGAGCAGTACTTC

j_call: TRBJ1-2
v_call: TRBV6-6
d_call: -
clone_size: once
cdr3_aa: CASTKQGRGYTF
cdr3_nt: TGTGCCAGCACCAAACAGGGACGTGGCTACACCTTC

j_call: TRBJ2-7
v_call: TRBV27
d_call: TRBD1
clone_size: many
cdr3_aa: CASRDRGGGDEQYF
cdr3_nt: TGTGCCAGCAGGGACAGGGGTGGTGGCGACGAGCAGTACTTC

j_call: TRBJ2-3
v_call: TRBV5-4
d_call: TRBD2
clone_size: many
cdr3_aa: CASSLELAGAVWGTDTQYF
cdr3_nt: TGTGCCAGCAGCTTGGAGCTAGCGGGCGCTGTCTGGGGCACAGATACGCAGTATTTT

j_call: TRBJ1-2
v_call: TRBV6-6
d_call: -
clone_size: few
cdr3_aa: CATRGASNYGYTF
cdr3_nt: TGTGCCACCCGAGGGGCCTCTAACTATGGCTACACCTTC

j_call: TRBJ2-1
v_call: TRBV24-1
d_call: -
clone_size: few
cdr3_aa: CATSDAYAYNEQFF
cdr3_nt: TGTGCCACCAGTGATGCCTATGCCTACAATGAGCAGTTCTTC

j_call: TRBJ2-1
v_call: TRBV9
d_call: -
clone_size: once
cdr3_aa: CASSVFGGGAQERFF
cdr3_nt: -

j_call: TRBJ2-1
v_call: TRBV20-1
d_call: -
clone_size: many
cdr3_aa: CSASPHSGHEQFF
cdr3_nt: TGCAGTGCTAGTCCCCATAGCGGCCATGAGCAGTTCTTC

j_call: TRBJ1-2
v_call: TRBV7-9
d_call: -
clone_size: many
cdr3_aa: CASSPAQGHGYTF
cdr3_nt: TGTGCCAGCAGCCCCGCACAGGGTCATGGCTACACCTTC

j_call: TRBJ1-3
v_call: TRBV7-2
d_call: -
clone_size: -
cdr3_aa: CASSLGGGPGNTIYF
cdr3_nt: TGTGCCAGCAGCTTAGGAGGGGGGCCCGGAAACACCATATATTTT

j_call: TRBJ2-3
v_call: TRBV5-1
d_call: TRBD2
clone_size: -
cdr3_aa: CASSPLPGGTEQYF
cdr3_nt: TGCGCCAGCAGCCCTCTTCCCGGGGGGACCGAGCAGTATTTT

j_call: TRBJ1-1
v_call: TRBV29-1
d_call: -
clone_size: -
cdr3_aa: CSVESIFEAFF
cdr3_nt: TGCAGCGTTGAAAGCATCTTTGAAGCTTTCTTT

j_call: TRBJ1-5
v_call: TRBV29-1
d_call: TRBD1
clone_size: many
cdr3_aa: CSVWDRENSNQPQHF
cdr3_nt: TGCAGCGTTTGGGACAGGGAAAATAGCAATCAGCCCCAGCATTTT

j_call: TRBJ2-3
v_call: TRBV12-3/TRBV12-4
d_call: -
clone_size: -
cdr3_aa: CASRSTRADTQYF
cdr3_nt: TGTGCCAGCAGGAGTACTAGAGCAGATACGCAGTATTTT

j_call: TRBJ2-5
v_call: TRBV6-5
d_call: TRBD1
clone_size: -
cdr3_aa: CASSFTGTGIGEQYF
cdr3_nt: TGTGCCAGCAGTTTCACCGGGACAGGGATAGGGGAGCAGTACTTC

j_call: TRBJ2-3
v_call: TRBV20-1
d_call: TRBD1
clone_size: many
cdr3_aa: CSASKGAPPTDTQYF
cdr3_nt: TGCAGTGCTAGTAAGGGGGCACCTCCCACAGATACGCAGTATTTT

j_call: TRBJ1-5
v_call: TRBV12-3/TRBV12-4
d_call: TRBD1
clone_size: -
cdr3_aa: CASRTGAGNQPQHF
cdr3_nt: TGTGCCAGCAGGACAGGGGCGGGCAATCAGCCCCAGCATTTT